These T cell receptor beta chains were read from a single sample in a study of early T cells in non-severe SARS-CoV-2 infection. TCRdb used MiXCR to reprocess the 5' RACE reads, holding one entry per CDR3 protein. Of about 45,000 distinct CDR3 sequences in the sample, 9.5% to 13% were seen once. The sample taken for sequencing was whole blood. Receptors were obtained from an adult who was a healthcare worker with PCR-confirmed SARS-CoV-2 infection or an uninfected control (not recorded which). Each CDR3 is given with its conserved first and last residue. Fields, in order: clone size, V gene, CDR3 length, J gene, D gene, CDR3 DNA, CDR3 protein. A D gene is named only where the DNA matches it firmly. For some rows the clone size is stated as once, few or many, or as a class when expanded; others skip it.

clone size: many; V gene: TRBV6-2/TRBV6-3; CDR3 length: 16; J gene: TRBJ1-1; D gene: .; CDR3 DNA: TGTGCCAGCAAGAGGGCGACAGGAAGGAGGAACACTGAAGCTTTCTTT; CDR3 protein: CASKRATGRRNTEAFF
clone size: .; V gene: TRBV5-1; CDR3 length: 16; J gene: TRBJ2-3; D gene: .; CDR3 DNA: TGCGCCAGCAGCTTGGCCAGACGCTCTAGCACAGATACGCAGTATTTT; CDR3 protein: CASSLARRSSTDTQYF
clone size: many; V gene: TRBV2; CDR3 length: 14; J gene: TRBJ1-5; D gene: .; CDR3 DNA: TGTGCCAGCAGTGGTCTGATTAGCAATCAGCCCCAGCATTTT; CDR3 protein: CASSGLISNQPQHF
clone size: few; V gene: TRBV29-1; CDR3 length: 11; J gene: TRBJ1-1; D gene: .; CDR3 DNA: TGCAGCGGAAGTCGGAACACTGAAGCTTTCTTT; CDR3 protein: CSGSRNTEAFF
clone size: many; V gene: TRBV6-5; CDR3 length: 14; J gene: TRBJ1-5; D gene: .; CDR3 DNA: TGTGCCAGCAGTTACCGCCCGGGGGAGAGGCCCCAGCATTTT; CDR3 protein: CASSYRPGERPQHF
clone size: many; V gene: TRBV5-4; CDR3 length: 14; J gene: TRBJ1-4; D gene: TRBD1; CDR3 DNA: TGTGCCAGCAGCTTGGACAGGGGTAATGAAAAACTGTTTTTT; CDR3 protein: CASSLDRGNEKLFF
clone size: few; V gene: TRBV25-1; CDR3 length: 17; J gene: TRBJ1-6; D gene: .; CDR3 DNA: TGTGCCAGCAGTCCCATTCCAGGGAGCTCCTATAATTCACCCCTCCACTTT; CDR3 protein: CASSPIPGSSYNSPLHF
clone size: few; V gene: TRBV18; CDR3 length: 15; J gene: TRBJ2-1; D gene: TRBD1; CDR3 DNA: TGTGCCAGCTCACTAATGCAGGGGGTATACGATGAGCAGTTCTTC; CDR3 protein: CASSLMQGVYDEQFF
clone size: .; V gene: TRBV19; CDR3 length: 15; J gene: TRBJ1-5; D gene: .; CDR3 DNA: TGTGCCAGTAGTTCCTGGGGATCGGGCAATCAGCCCCAGCATTTT; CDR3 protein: CASSSWGSGNQPQHF
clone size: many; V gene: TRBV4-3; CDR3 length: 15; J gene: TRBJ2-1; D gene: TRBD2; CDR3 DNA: TGCGCCAGCAGCCAAGAGACTAGCGGGAGAATTGAGCAGTTCTTC; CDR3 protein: CASSQETSGRIEQFF
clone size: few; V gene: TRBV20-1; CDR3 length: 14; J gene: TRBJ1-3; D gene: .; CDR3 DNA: TGCAGTGCTAGCCCCGGGGGGGGAGGAAACACCATATATTTT; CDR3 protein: CSASPGGGGNTIYF
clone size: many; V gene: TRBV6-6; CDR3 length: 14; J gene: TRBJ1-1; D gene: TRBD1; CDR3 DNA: TGTGCCAGCAGTGCAAGGACAGGGTTCGGTGAAGCTTTCTTT; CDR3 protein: CASSARTGFGEAFF
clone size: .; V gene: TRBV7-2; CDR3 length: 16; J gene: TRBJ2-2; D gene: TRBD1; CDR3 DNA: TGTGCCAGCAGCTTAGTTGCAGGGGGTGGAACCGGGGAGCTGTTTTTT; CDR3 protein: CASSLVAGGGTGELFF
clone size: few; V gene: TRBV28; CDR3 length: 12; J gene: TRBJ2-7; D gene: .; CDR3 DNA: TGTGCCAGCAGTTTATGGGAGAGCGAGCAGTACTTC; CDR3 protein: CASSLWESEQYF
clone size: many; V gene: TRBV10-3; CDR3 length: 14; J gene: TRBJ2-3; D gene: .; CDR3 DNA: TGTGCCATCAGTGACAGGGGACGCACAGATACGCAGTATTTT; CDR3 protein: CAISDRGRTDTQYF
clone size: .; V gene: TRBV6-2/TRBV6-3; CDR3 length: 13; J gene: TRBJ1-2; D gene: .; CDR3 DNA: TGTGCCAGCAGTTTTGACAGGTTCTATGGCTACACCTTC; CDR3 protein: CASSFDRFYGYTF
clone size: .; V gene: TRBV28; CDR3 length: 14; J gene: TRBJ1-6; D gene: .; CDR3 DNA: TGTGCCAGCAGTTTAGTCCGACGGAATTCACCCCTCCACTTT; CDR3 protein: CASSLVRRNSPLHF
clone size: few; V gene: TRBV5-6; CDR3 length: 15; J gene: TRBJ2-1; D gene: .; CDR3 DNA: TGTGCCAGCAGCGACCTAGCAAAGACTCACAATGAGCAGTTCTTC; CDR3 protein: CASSDLAKTHNEQFF
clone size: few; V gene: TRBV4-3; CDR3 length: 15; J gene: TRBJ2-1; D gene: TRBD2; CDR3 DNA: TGCGCCAGCAGCCAAGGGCTAGCGGGGGAGAATGAGCAGTTCTTC; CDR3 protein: CASSQGLAGENEQFF
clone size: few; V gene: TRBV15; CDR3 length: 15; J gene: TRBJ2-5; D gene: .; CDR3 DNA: TGTGCCACCAGCAGAGAGACGGGAGTCGGAGAGACCCAGTACTTC; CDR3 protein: CATSRETGVGETQYF
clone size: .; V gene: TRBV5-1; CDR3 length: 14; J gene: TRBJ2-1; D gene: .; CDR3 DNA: TGCGCCAGCAGCCCTCGAGGTTGGGGGAATGAGCAGTTCTTC; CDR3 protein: CASSPRGWGNEQFF
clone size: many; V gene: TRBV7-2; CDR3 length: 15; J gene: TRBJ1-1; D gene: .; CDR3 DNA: TGTGCCAGCAGCTTAGCGCGCCGGGCCGGGACTGAAGCTTTCTTT; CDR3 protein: CASSLARRAGTEAFF
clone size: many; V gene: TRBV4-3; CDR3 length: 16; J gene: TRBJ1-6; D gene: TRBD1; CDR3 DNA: TGCGCCAGCAGCCCTAGACAGGGGTCTTATAATTCACCCCTCCACTTT; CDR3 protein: CASSPRQGSYNSPLHF
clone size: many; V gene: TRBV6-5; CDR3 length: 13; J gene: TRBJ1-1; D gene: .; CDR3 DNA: TGTGCCAGCAAAGGGGGGGGTCCTACTGAAGCTTTCTTT; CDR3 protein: CASKGGGPTEAFF
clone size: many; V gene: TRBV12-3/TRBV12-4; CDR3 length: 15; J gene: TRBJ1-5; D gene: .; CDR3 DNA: TGTGCCAGCAGTTTCGGGACGGGAATGTCGCAGCCCCAGCATTTT; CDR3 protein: CASSFGTGMSQPQHF
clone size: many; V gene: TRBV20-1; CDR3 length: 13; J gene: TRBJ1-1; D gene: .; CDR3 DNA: TGCAGTGCTAGAGGGGCCCCGAACACTGAAGCTTTCTTT; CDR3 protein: CSARGAPNTEAFF
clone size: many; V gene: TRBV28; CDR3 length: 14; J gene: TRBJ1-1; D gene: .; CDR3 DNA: TGTGCCAGCACCTGGGCGGGAGTGAACACTGAAGCTTTCTTT; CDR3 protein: CASTWAGVNTEAFF
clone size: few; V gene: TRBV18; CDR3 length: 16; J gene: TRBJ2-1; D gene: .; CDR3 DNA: TGTGCCAGCTCACCATCTAGGCAAAATCCCTACAATGAGCAGTTCTTC; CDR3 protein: CASSPSRQNPYNEQFF
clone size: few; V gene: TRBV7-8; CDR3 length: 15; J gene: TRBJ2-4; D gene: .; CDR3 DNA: TGTGCCAGCAGCTTACAGGGTTTAGCCAAAAACATTCAGTACTTC; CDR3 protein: CASSLQGLAKNIQYF
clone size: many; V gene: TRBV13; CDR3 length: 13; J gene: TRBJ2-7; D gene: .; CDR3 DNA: TGTGCCAGCAAACCGGGACTCTCCTACGAGCAGTACTTC; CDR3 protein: CASKPGLSYEQYF
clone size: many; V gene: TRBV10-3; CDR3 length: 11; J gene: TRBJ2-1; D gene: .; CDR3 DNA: TGTGCCATCAGCCATGAGAGCGAGCAGTTCTTC; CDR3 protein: CAISHESEQFF
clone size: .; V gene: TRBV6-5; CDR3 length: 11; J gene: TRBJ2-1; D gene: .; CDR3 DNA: TGTGCCAGCACCCTGGGAGGTGAGCAGTTCTTC; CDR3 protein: CASTLGGEQFF
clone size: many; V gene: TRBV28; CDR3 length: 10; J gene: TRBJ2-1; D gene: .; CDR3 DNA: TGTGCCAGCAGCTACAATGAGCAGTTCTTC; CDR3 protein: CASSYNEQFF
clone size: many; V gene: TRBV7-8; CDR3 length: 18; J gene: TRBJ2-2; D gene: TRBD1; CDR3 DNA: TGTGCCAGCAGCTTGACTTGGACAGGGGCAGCGAACACCGGGGAGCTGTTTTTT; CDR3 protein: CASSLTWTGAANTGELFF
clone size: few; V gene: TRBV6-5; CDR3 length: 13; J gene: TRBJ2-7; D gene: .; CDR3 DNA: TGTATCACTTGGGGCGGGGACTCCTACGAGCAGTACTTC; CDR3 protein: CITWGGDSYEQYF
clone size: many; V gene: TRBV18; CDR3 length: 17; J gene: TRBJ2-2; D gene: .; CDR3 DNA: TGTGCCAGCTCACCAACTCTGGCCGACCGAGATCGCCGGGAGCTGTTTTTT; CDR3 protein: CASSPTLADRDRRELFF
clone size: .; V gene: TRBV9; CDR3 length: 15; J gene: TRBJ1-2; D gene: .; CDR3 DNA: TGTGCCAGCAGCGTAGGGGCAGGCGTCCTCTATGGCTACACCTTC; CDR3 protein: CASSVGAGVLYGYTF
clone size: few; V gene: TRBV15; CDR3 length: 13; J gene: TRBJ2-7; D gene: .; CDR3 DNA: TGTGCCACCAGCAGAGAACCATTGTACGAGCAGTACTTC; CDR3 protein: CATSREPLYEQYF
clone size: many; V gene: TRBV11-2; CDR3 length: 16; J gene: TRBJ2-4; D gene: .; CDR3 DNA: TGTGCCAGCAGCTTAGCGCAGGGTCTTAGCAAAAACATTCAGTACTTC; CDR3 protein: CASSLAQGLSKNIQYF
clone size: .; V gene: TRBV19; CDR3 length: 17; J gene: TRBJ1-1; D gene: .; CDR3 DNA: TGTGCCAGTAGTATAGATCCTCAGCCGAACAGGAACACTGAAGCTTTCTTT; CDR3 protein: CASSIDPQPNRNTEAFF
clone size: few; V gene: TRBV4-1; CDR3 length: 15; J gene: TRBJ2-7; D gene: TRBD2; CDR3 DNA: TGCGCCAGCAGCCAAGTAACTAGCGGGAACTACGAGCAGTACTTC; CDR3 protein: CASSQVTSGNYEQYF
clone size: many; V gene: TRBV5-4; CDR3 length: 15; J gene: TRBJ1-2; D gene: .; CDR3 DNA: TGTGCCAGCAGCTTGAACTCGGCAGGACTTTATGGCTACACCTTC; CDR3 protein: CASSLNSAGLYGYTF
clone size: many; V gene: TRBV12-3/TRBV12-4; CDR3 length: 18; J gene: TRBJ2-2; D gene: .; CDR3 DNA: TGTGCCAGCAGTTCCTACCACCCGGGACGGAGGAACACCGGGGAGCTGTTTTTT; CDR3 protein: CASSSYHPGRRNTGELFF
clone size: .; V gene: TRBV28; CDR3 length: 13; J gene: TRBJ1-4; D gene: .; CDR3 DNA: TGTGCCAGCCGGGCGTCAGCAGGCGAAAAACTGTTTTTT; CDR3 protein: CASRASAGEKLFF
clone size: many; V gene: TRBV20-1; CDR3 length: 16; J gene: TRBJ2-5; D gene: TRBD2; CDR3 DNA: TGCAGTGCTAGCCCCCTTGCAGCGGGACGGCAAGAGACCCAGTACTTC; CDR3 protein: CSASPLAAGRQETQYF
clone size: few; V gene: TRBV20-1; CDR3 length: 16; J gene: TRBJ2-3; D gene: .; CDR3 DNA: TGCAGTGCTAGAGACCCTCGGGCGTCTCGTTCGGATACGCAGTATTTT; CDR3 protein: CSARDPRASRSDTQYF
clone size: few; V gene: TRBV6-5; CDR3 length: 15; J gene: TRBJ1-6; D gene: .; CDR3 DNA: TGTGCCAGCAGTTACTCGGGAGGCTTTAATTCACCCCTCCACTTT; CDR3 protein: CASSYSGGFNSPLHF
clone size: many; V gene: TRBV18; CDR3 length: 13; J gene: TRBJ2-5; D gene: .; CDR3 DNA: TGTGCCAGCTCACCACCGGTCCCAGAGACCCAGTACTTC; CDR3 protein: CASSPPVPETQYF
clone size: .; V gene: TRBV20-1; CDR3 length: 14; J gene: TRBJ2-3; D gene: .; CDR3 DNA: TGCAGTACCGGGGGCGGGCCTAGCACAGATACGCAGTATTTT; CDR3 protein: CSTGGGPSTDTQYF
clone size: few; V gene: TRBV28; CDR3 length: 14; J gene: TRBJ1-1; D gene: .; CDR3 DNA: TGTGCCAGCAGTTTGGGCCGGCGGGGCACTGAAGCTTTCTTT; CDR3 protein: CASSLGRRGTEAFF
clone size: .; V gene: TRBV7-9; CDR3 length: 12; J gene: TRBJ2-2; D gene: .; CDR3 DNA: TGTGCCAGCAGCTCGGGGGACGGGGAGCTGTTTTTT; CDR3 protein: CASSSGDGELFF
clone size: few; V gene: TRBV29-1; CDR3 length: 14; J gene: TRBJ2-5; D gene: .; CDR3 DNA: TGCAGCTCCCGCCCAGGACCGACCCAAGAGACCCAGTACTTC; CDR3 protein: CSSRPGPTQETQYF
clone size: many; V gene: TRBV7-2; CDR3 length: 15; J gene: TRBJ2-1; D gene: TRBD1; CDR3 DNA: TGTGCCAGCTCAATTAGGGACAGGGAGTACAATGAGCAGTTCTTC; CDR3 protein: CASSIRDREYNEQFF
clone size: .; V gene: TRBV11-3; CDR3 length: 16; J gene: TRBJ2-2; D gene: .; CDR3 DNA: TGTGCCAGCAGCCCCCGTAGTAGGAGGGCGGAGGGGGAGCTGTTTTTT; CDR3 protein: CASSPRSRRAEGELFF
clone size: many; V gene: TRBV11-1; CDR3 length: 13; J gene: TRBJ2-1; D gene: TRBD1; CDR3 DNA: TGTGCCAGCCGCCGGGACAGATACAATGAGCAGTTCTTC; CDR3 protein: CASRRDRYNEQFF